This T cell receptor (beta chain) was documented in a study of regulatory T cells in long-lasting Graves disease. Study results and limitations: Thyroid tissue was not sampled; only peripheral blood was. Gene preferences differed: TRBV28, TRBJ1-2, TRBJ2-5 in persistent cases.

Germline V lookup: CDR1 DFQATT, CDR2 SNEGSKA (reference sequence). The length of the CDR3 is 12 residues. The V end was cut by 3 bases, the J end by 6 bases, with 9 bases between. Arm-PCR of CDR3 regions and iRepertoire HTBI primers were used to build TCR beta libraries. TCRdb reprocessed the multiplex PCR reads via MiXCR and lists one record per CDR3 protein. The repertoire consists of about 320,000 distinct CDR3 sequences, with more than 15% occurring once and the leading ten covering about two fifths. This clonotype was detected ten times or more. The antigen remains unidentified. Noted time point: newly diagnosed GD, antithyroid drugs for less than 3 months. Preparation of the TCR library used RNA extracted from PBMCs.

This TCR derives from a female donor with Graves disease. The sequences come from peripheral blood mononuclear cells (PBMCs), collected at new diagnosis, from a patient treated with antithyroid drugs. V usage is TRBV20-1 and J usage is TRBJ2-1, with D possibly being TRBD1 (6 bases). The CDR3 bases are TGCAGTGCTAGCGGACAGATCAATGAGCAGTTCTTC. It yields the protein CSASGQINEQFF.